This TCR beta chain was recorded in a study of a mutant IDH1 vaccine in newly diagnosed glioma. For the study at large: Commencement of vaccination occurred 4-6 weeks following radiotherapy alone, or concurrently with temozolomide cycles.

As to time point: week 47, end of study. In the vaccine, a single dose held 300 ug of the mutant IDH1 20-mer peptide, along with topical imiquimod. Patients underwent eight vaccinations, which took place in weeks 1, 3, 5, 7, 11, 15, 19 and 23. Patients carried new grade 3 or 4 IDH1-mutant astrocytomas lacking nuclear ATRX. CDR1 is SGHDT, CDR2 YYEEEE, per germline. The CDR3 totals 15 residues. V shed 4 bases, J shed 7 bases, and the junction held 8 bases outside the gene matches. On this clone itself: Its cognate antigen is unknown.

Data came from immunoSEQ multiplex PCR; TCRdb stores just in-frame clones and leaves some out. Of around 54,000 clones listed, less than 90% are singletons. Material: PBMCs, obtained from a glioma patient whose treatment included an IDH1 peptide vaccine. The receptor was derived from a woman between 45 and 60 years old with glioma. The chain carries TRBV5-6 and TRBJ2-3, with 11 bases lining up with TRBD2. This chain's CDR3 is CASSHSGGVRNTQYF. The CDR3 DNA reads TGTGCCAGCAGCCATAGCGGGGGGGTAAGAAATACGCAGTATTTT.